The source of this TCR beta chain is a study of identical twins. The donors were all healthy and Caucasian. V gave up 1 base and J gave up 4 bases, with 12 bases separating them. Germline assignment: CDR1 SGHRS and CDR2 YFSETQ. The CDR3 runs 16 residues. Details on this clonotype: Antigen unknown.

TCRdb reprocessed the 5' RACE reads via MiXCR and lists one record per CDR3 protein. The sample has about 530,000 distinct CDR3 sequences, roughly 15% seen once; the top ten hold about 0.4%. Whole-study results and caveats: Twins' surplus sharing was weaker for beta out-of-frame sequences. Researchers reported excess low generation probability among twin-shared out-of-frame alpha sequences.

The data were also submitted as part of a second study, on yellow fever vaccine responses in identical twins.

This receptor was identified in a woman aged 18 to 35 in good health. This chain links TRBV5-1 with TRBJ2-6; D is possibly TRBD2 (6 bases). Sequenced: CD4+ T cells sorted from blood. This CDR3 is CASSLTAAGGANVLTF. CDR3 bases: TGCGCCAGCAGCTTGACGGCGGCGGGAGGGGCCAACGTCCTGACTTTC.